This T cell receptor (beta chain) was retrieved from a study of OX40 agonist ivuxolimab in advanced cancers. Overall study: Of the participants, over 30% had some prior anti-PD-1, anti-PD-L1 or anti-CTLA-4 therapy, which was allowed. Study-wide findings and caveats: At doses 0.1 to 3.0 mg/kg, CD4+ and CD8+ clones expanded.

Sequenced by immunoSEQ multiplex PCR; TCRdb stores in-frame clones only, minus some. The repertoire holds approximately 23,000 clones, with 84% as singletons. From germline, CDR1 is SQVTM and CDR2 ANQGSEA. The CDR3 length is 13 residues. J gave up 4 bases and V 5 bases, and 3 bases lay outside the gene matches. A remark on this clone: Its target is unknown.

This chain links TRBV29-1 with TRBJ2-2, with 8 bases that match TRBD1. Source: CD4+ or CD8+ T cells sorted from blood, taken in a trial of the OX40 agonist ivuxolimab. This TCR came from an adult with an advanced solid tumor such as melanoma, head and neck, liver or kidney cancer. In DNA form, the CDR3 reads TGCAGCGTTCAGGGGGCGAGCACCGGGGAGCTGTTTTTT. Its protein is CSVQGASTGELFF.